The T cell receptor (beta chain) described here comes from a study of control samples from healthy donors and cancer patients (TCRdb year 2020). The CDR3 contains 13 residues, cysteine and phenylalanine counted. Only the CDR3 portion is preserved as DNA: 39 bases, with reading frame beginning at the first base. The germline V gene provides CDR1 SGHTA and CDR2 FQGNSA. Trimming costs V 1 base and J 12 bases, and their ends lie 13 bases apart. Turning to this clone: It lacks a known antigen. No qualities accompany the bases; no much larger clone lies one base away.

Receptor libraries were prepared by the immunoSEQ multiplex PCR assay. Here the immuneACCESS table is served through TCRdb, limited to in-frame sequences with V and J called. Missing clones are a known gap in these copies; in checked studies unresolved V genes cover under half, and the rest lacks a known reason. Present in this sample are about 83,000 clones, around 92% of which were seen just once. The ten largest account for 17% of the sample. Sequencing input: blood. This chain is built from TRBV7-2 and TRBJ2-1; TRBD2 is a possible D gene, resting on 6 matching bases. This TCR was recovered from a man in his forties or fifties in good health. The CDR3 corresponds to CASSLGGQTRQFF. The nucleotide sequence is TGTGCCAGCAGCTTAGGGGGTCAGACTAGGCAGTTCTTC. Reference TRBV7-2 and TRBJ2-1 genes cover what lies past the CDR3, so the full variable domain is GAGVSQSPSNKVTEKGKDVELRCDPISGHTALYWYRQSLGQGLEFLIYFQGNSAPDKSGLPSDRFSAERTGGSVSTLTIQRTQQEDSAVYLCASSLGGQTRQFFGPGTRLTVL.